The sequence of this TCR beta chain was determined in a study of blood T cells in healthy people across ages. Findings of the study overall: As naive T cell percentage varied, TCR beta diversity correlated strongly with it. Investigators viewed diversity estimates from one million T cells as underestimates, the study reported.

Through a sample-barcoded 5' primer and a J-beta primer mix, a second PCR was run for about 7 to 12 cycles. Using its own MiXCR run on the 5' RACE reads, TCRdb lists one record per CDR3 protein. The profile shows about 640,000 distinct CDR3 sequences, under 30% of them singletons. In its sample, this clonotype was seen a few times. The antigen is undetermined. A much larger clone lies a single base off, so this may be a read error. The CDR3 sequence is 14 residues long. The V gene end was trimmed by 5 bases and the J gene end by 11 bases; junction bases not matched to a gene: 8. From germline, CDR1 is SGHTA and CDR2 FQGTGA. Total RNA, at least 5 micrograms per sample, was extracted from PBMCs.

Sequencing was performed on blood. The source is a woman aged 80 or older in good health. J is TRBJ2-5 and V is TRBV7-3; 13 nucleotides match TRBD2. CDR3 coding DNA: TGTGCCAGCAGCCCACTAGCGGGGGGGCATGAGCAGTACTTC. Translating it yields CASSPLAGGHEQYF.